The subject of this entry is one TCR beta chain. What this receptor recognizes is not known. Base-call qualities are not available, and no considerably larger clone is one nucleotide away. These data are taken from a study of blood T cell repertoires in COVID-19 (dated by TCRdb to 2020 to 2021). Study-wide context: Samples covering the acute and convalescent phases of COVID-19 were provided by collaborators in the United States, Italy and Spain. The prospective study material was composed of cDNA or gDNA derived from T cells, B-cell-depleted T cells, or PBMCs. Deeply sampled blood TCRbeta repertoires from subjects exposed to, actively infected with, or recovered from COVID-19 were included in the dataset. A freely available public database, intended as a resource for researchers studying the immune response to SARS-CoV-2, is where the repertoires were released. Samples were obtained from the ongoing ImmuneRACE study (first 160 participants) and from 1,254 subjects provided by 6 global collaborators. Sample metadata almost always included a de-identified subject ID, COVID-19 status, age in years and sex. Where available, HLA class I and class II types were taken from metadata supplied by the sample provider and were not determined by assay-based typing. Study-level results and caveats: The quantity of clinical and demographic metadata differed by source and by participant and was supplied without curation.

Participants in the prospective study were enrolled through a virtual design, were aged roughly 18 to 100 years, and lived in approximately 24 United States geographic areas. In the prospective study, cohorts were assigned on the basis of participant-reported clinical history obtained from a screening survey and a study questionnaire. In the prospective study, whole blood, serum and a nasopharyngeal or oropharyngeal swab were collected from each participant by mobile phlebotomists. Additional blood draws and questionnaires over an approximately two-month period could optionally be provided by prospective study participants. Before DNA extraction, blood samples from the prospective study were shipped at room temperature or frozen. TCRbeta CDR3 regions were amplified from genomic DNA using the immunoSEQ Assay, a bias-controlled multiplex PCR. Under the source paper's analysis protocol: Nucleated cell counts per sample were estimated from amplification of reference gene primers within the assay. Sequence reads were collapsed and filtered to measure the absolute abundance of every unique TCRbeta CDR3 rearrangement. For each sample, productive Simpson clonality was calculated by taking the square root of Simpson's diversity index across productive rearrangements. TCRdb provides this immuneACCESS table in a form limited to in-frame rearrangements. Some clones are lacking; in checked studies, under half of them reflect an unresolved V gene, and why the rest are absent is not known. That table gives V, J and clone size, and the DNA gave D and trimming. For this sample the table gives around 220,000 clones, of which around 81% were detected only once. The ten largest clones take up around 7.4% of the sample.

The CDR3 has 18 amino acids, counting the end cysteine and phenylalanine. The read is trimmed to its CDR3 DNA, 54 bases read in frame from base 1. V is cut back by 3 bases and J by 7 bases, with 15 bases in the junction unmatched. For CDR1 and CDR2, the germline V gene (reference sequence) lists GTSNPN and SVGIG. This receptor was obtained from a woman aged 35 to 49 with acute COVID-19. The sample was PBMCs or T cells enriched from blood (not recorded which). This chain joins TRBV30 to TRBJ2-4; a stretch of 13 junction bases matches TRBD2. CDR3 loop: CAWSPLGGLAGVVNIQYF. The sequenced DNA: TGTGCCTGGAGCCCCTTGGGTGGACTAGCGGGAGTTGTGAACATTCAGTACTTC.